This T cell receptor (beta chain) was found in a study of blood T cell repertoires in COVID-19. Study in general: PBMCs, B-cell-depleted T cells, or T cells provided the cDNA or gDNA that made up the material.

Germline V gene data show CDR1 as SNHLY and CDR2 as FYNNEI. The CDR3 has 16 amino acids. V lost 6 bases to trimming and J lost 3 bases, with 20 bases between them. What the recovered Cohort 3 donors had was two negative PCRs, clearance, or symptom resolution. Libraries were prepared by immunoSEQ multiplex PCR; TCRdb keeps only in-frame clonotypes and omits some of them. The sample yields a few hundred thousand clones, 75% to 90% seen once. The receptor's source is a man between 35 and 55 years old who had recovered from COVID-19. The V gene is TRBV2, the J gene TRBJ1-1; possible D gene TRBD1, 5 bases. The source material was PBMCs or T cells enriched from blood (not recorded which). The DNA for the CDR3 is TGTGCCAGCAGCCGAGGGACCTCGTGGGAGGACACTGAAGCTTTCTTT. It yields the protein CASSRGTSWEDTEAFF.